These 20 T cell receptor beta chains were all obtained from the same sample, sequenced in a study of post-analysis software for immune sequencing data. General study findings and limits: Among several TRBV segments more frequent in patients than controls were TRBV5-6, TRBV5-1 and TRBV20-1.

Tagging with unique molecular identifiers was a feature of the TCR beta cDNA libraries. One entry per CDR3 protein, called by TCRdb with MiXCR from the PCR reads. The repertoire holds fewer than 900,000 distinct CDR3 sequences, with more than 45% as singletons. Their antigens are not known. Specimen: blood. The receptors originated from a girl under 18 with multiple sclerosis.

This clonotype was counted between two and nine times. This chain connects TRBV7-2 to TRBJ2-3, with a possible D match to TRBD1 (6 bases). Looked up from germline, CDR1 is SGHTA and CDR2 is FQGNSA. V was trimmed by 2 bases and J by 3 bases, leaving 21 bases between them. This CDR3 region has 18 residues. In DNA form, the CDR3 reads TGTGCCAGCAGCTTAAGGAGCAGGGGCGTAGTGAGAACAGATACGCAGTATTTT. Amino acids: CASSLRSRGVVRTDTQYF.

The CDR3 protein is CASSQALGGGNIQYF. The CDR3 DNA sequence: TGTGCCAGCAGTCAAGCACTAGGGGGGGGGAACATTCAGTACTTC. This chain joins TRBV28 and TRBJ2-4; a possible D gene is TRBD2 (7 bases). CDR1 and CDR2 (germline): MDHEN, SYDVKM. The CDR3 has 15 residues. Trimming left V 5 bases short and J 7 bases short, with 18 bases between.

The sample holds a few counts of this clonotype. The chain joins TRBV9 to TRBJ1-2, with TRBD1 matching 8 bases. V lost 0 bases to trimming and J lost 3 bases; unmatched junction nucleotides: 10. This CDR3 comprises 17 residues. The V gene's germline CDR1 is SGDLS and CDR2 YYNGEE. DNA for the CDR3: TGTGCCAGCAGCGTAGGGGCAGGGGGCCCTCTCGACTATGGCTACACCTTC. Translation gives CASSVGAGGPLDYGYTF.

This clonotype showed up just a few times. The chain recombines TRBV11-2 with TRBJ2-7, with a weak D call TRBD1 (5 bases). The CDR3 has 15 amino acids. The germline gives CDR1 SGHAT, CDR2 FQNNGV. Trimming cost V 5 bases and J 6 bases, with 20 bases left between them. The CDR3 DNA sequence: TGTGCCAGCAGCCTATTGAGACAGCCCTTAACCGAGCAGTACTTC. Amino acid sequence: CASSLLRQPLTEQYF. Using reference TRBV11-2 and TRBJ2-7 for the parts outside the CDR3, the full variable domain is EAGVAQSPRYKIIEKRQSVAFWCNPISGHATLYWYQQILGQGPKLLIQFQNNGVVDDSQLPKDRFSAERLKGVDSTLKIQPAKLEDSAVYLCASSLLRQPLTEQYFGPGTRLTVT.

The chain joins TRBV6-1 to TRBJ2-7; D possibly corresponds to TRBD2 (5 bases). CDR3 size: 14 residues. The germline gives CDR1 MNHNS, CDR2 SASEGT. V was clipped by 5 bases and J by 6 bases, with 17 bases between them. CDR3 nucleotide sequence: TGTGCCAGCAGTCCCCGGGTCCCTGGGAGCGAGCAGTACTTC. It specifies CASSPRVPGSEQYF.

The genes are TRBV4-3 and TRBJ1-2; weak D call: TRBD1 (6 bases). In germline, CDR1 is LGHNA, CDR2 YSLEER. Trimming took off 0 bases at V and 0 bases at J, with 11 bases between the two ends. The CDR3 contains 16 residues. The CDR3 sequence is CASSQDEGHPNYGYTF. CDR3 DNA sequence: TGCGCCAGCAGCCAAGATGAGGGACACCCTAACTATGGCTACACCTTC.

The chain links TRBV5-1 to TRBJ2-1; D not certain. Deletions cut 0 bases from V and 8 bases from J, with 6 bases between. Germline V CDR1 and CDR2: SGHRS, YFSETQ. This CDR3 has 12 residues. The CDR3 sequence: CASSLDWDEQFF. The CDR3 DNA follows: TGCGCCAGCAGCTTGGACTGGGATGAGCAGTTCTTC. Based on the CDR3 plus reference TRBV5-1 and TRBJ2-1, the full variable domain is KAGVTQTPRYLIKTRGQQVTLSCSPISGHRSVSWYQQTPGQGLQFLFEYFSETQRNKGNFPGRFSGRQFSNSRSEMNVSTLELGDSALYLCASSLDWDEQFFGPGTRLTVL.

The rearrangement joins TRBV20-1 to TRBJ2-5, with 7 bases lining up with TRBD1. CDR1 DFQATT and CDR2 SNEGSKA come from the germline V gene (reference sequence). Unmatched junction bases numbered 5, after V lost 3 bases and J lost 4 bases. This CDR3 has 13 amino acids. The CDR3 DNA reads as TGCAGTGCTAGGCCCGACAGGGCAGAGACCCAGTACTTC. Translated: CSARPDRAETQYF.

The genes are TRBV20-1 and TRBJ2-4; D may be TRBD1 or TRBD2 (6 bases each). The DNA end is a closer match to TRBJ2-5, so the J assignment may be wrong. Germline assignment: CDR1 DFQATT and CDR2 SNEGSKA (reference sequence). The CDR3 length is 14 residues. For the CDR3, the DNA is TGCAGTGCTGGAGGGCTTGGGACACGGAAGACCCAGTACTTC. This translates into CSAGGLGTRKTQYF.

The chain is built from TRBV15 and TRBJ2-5; 9 bases are shared with TRBD2. Germline V gene lookup returns CDR1 LNHNV and CDR2 YYDKDF (reference sequence). Losses at the gene ends were 1 base for V and 4 bases for J; bases not matched to a gene: 4. There are 15 residues in the CDR3. The CDR3 loop reads CATSRGLAGTETQYF. The CDR3, as DNA: TGTGCCACCAGCAGAGGGCTAGCGGGAACAGAGACCCAGTACTTC.

V is TRBV20-1 and J is TRBJ2-2, with D possibly matching TRBD1 (6 bases). Germline CDR1 DFQATT, CDR2 SNEGSKA (reference sequence). V gave up 3 bases and J gave up 3 bases, with 14 bases separating them. The CDR3 sequence is 15 residues long. CDR3 amino acids: CSARGRDTHTGELFF. The DNA of the CDR3 is TGCAGTGCTAGGGGCCGGGACACTCACACCGGGGAGCTGTTTTTT.

This clonotype was detected ten times or more. The chain combines TRBV12-3 or TRBV12-4 with TRBJ1-2; TRBD1 matches 11 bases. V trimming: 0 bases; J trimming: 8 bases; junction bases outside the gene matches: 2. The CDR3 extends over 14 amino acids. The CDR3 region is CASSLADRGRGYTF. CDR3 DNA sequence: TGTGCCAGCAGTTTAGCGGACAGGGGGCGAGGCTACACCTTC.

The chain has TRBV6-5 and TRBJ1-2; 8 bases map to TRBD1. This CDR3 is built from 15 residues. The germline V gene encodes CDR1 MNHEY and CDR2 SVGAGI. J lost 2 bases, V lost 6 bases, and 8 bases had no gene match. The CDR3 region is CASSGGDRTNYGYTF. In DNA form, the CDR3 reads TGTGCCAGCAGCGGGGGGGACAGGACCAACTATGGCTACACCTTC.

This clonotype has a handful of counts. The V call is TRBV20-1, the J call TRBJ2-7, with 7 bases identical to TRBD2. The CDR3 is 13 amino acids. Germline CDR1 reads DFQATT; CDR2 reads SNEGSKA (reference sequence). The ends lost 3 bases at V and 7 bases at J; junction bases unmatched: 9. The CDR3 spells CSARPAGANEQYF. CDR3 bases: TGCAGTGCTAGGCCTGCGGGAGCTAATGAGCAGTACTTC.

The V and J genes are TRBV7-9 and TRBJ2-3; perhaps TRBD1 as D (6 bases). V was cut by 6 bases and J by 2 bases, with 15 bases left in between. Germline V CDR1 and CDR2: SEHNR, FQNEAQ (reference sequence). This CDR3 region has 15 residues. CDR3 sequence (DNA): TGTGCCAGCAGTTCGCGGCAGGGGATCACAGATACGCAGTATTTT. Amino acids: CASSSRQGITDTQYF. The full variable domain, completed using reference TRBV7-9 and TRBJ2-3, is DTGVSQNPRHKITKRGQNVTFRCDPISEHNRLYWYRQTLGQGPEFLTYFQNEAQLEKSRLLSDRFSAERPKGSFSTLEIQRTEQGDSAMYLCASSSRQGITDTQYFGPGTRLTVL.

The chain links TRBV4-1 to TRBJ2-7; D is undetermined. There are 15 residues in the CDR3. V was clipped by 3 bases and J by 3 bases, with 15 bases between them. From germline, CDR1 is MGHRA and CDR2 YSYEKL. CDR3 DNA: TGCGCCAGCAGCCAGGCCTTGGGTTCCGGCTACGAGCAGTACTTC. This codes for CASSQALGSGYEQYF.

The chain carries TRBV6-1 and TRBJ2-5, with D perhaps matching TRBD2 (6 bases). The germline V gene encodes CDR1 MNHNS and CDR2 SASEGT. The CDR3 length is 13 residues. Trimming stripped 11 bases from V and 1 base from J, with 14 bases between. CDR3 DNA: TGTGCCGTGGGGGGTGAGGGCCAAGAGACCCAGTACTTC. Translation gives CAVGGEGQETQYF.

The rearrangement links TRBV6-6 to TRBJ1-2; no clear D gene. CDR1 is MNHNY, CDR2 SVGAGI, per germline (reference sequence). Deletions cut 0 bases from V and 3 bases from J, with 8 bases between. This CDR3 spans 14 amino acids. The CDR3 sequence is CASSYSGRDYGYTF. The DNA of the CDR3 is TGTGCCAGCAGTTACTCAGGGAGGGACTATGGCTACACCTTC.

The chain has TRBV12-3 or TRBV12-4 and TRBJ2-3, with 7 bases identical to TRBD2. The CDR3 extends over 16 amino acids. Trimming at V came to 5 bases and at J to 4 bases, leaving 12 bases not matched to a gene. The CDR3, as DNA: TGTGCCAGCAGTCCCCCTGGGGGGGAGGGTTCAGATACGCAGTATTTT. Protein product: CASSPPGGEGSDTQYF.

This clonotype was seen just once. The chain joins TRBV13 to TRBJ2-4, with TRBD1 matching over 10 bases. The DNA end favors TRBJ2-7, so the J call may be wrong. The CDR3 extends over 16 amino acids. Germline loops: CDR1 PRHDT, CDR2 FYEKMQ (reference sequence). Here the CDR3 reads CASSLVGQGVPYEQYF. The DNA for the CDR3 is TGTGCCAGCAGCTTAGTTGGACAGGGGGTACCCTACGAGCAGTACTTC.